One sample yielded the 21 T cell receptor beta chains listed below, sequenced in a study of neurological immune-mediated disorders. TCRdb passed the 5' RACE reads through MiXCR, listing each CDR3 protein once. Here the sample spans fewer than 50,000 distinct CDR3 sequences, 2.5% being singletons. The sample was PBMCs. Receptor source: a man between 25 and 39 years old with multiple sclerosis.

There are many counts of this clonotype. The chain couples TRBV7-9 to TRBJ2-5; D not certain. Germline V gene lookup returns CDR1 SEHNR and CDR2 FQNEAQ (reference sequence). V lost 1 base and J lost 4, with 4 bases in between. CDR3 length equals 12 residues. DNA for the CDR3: TGTGCCAGCAGCTTAGACGGAGAGACCCAGTACTTC. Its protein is CASSLDGETQYF.

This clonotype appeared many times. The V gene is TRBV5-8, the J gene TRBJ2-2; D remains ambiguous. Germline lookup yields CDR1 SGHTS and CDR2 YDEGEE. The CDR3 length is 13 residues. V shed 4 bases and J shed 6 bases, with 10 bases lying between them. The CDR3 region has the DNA TGTGCCAGCAGCCCCCGACTCGCCGGGGAGCTGTTTTTT. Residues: CASSPRLAGELFF.

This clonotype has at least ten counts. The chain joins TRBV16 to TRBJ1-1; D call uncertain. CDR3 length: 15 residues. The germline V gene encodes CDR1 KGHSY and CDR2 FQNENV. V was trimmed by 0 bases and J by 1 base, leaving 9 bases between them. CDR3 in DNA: TGTGCCAGCAGCCAATCGCGAACCCCGAACACTGAAGCTTTCTTT. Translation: CASSQSRTPNTEAFF.

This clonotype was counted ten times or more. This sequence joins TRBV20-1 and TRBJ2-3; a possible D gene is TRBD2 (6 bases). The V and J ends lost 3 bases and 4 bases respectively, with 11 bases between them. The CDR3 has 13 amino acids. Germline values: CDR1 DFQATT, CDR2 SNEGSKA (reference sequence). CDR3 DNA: TGCAGTGCTAGCGGGAGTATCTCAGATACGCAGTATTTT. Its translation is CSASGSISDTQYF.

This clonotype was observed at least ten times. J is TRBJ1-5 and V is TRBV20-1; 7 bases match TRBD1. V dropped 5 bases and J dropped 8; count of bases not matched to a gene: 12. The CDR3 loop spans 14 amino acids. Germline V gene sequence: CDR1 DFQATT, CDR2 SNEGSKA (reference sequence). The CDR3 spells CSARTGTVIEPQHF. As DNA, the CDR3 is TGCAGTGCTCGAACCGGGACAGTGATAGAGCCCCAGCATTTT.

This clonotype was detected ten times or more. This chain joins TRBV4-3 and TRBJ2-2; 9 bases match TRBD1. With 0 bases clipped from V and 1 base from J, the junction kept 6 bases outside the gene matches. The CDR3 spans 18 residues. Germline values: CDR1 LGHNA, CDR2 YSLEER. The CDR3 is CASSQESMTGGNTGELFF. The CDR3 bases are TGCGCCAGCAGCCAAGAGTCCATGACAGGGGGGAACACCGGGGAGCTGTTTTTT.

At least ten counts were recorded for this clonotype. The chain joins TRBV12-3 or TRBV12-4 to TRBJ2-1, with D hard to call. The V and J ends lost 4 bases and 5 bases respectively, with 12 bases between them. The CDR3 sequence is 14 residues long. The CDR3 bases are TGTGCCAGCAGTTCGGGCTTTAAGGACAATGAGCAGTTCTTC. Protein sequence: CASSSGFKDNEQFF.

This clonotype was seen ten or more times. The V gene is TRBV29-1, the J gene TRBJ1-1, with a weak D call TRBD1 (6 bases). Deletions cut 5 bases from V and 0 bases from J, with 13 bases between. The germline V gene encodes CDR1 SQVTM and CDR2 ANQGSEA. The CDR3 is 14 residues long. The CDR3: CSVRLQGMNTEAFF. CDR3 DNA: TGCAGCGTTCGGCTTCAGGGGATGAACACTGAAGCTTTCTTT.

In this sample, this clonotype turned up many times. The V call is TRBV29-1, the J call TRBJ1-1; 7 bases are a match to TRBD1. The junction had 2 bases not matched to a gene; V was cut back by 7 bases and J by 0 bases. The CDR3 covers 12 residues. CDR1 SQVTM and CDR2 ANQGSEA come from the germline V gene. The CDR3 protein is CSAGQMNTEAFF. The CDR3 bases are TGCAGCGCGGGACAGATGAACACTGAAGCTTTCTTT.

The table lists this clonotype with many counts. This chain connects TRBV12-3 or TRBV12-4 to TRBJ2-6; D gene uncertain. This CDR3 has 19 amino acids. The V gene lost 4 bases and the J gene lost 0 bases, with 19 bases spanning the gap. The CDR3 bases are TGTGCCAGCAGTTCCACCGGATCCACTCACTCCTCTGGGGCCAACGTCCTGACTTTC. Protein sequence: CASSSTGSTHSSGANVLTF.

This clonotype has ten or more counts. In DNA form, the CDR3 reads TGCGCCAGCAGCCTGGCGGGACAGGGGGTCGCCACCGGGGAGCTGTTTTTT. Its translation: CASSLAGQGVATGELFF. The chain links TRBV5-1 to TRBJ2-2, with 11 bases aligning to TRBD1. The CDR3 loop spans 17 amino acids. V trimming: 4 bases; J trimming: 4 bases; junction bases outside the gene matches: 9. Germline V gives CDR1 SGHRS, CDR2 YFSETQ.

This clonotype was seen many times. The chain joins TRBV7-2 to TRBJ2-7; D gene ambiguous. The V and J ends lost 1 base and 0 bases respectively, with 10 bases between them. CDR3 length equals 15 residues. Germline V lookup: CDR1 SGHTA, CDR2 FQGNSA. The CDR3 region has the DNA TGTGCCAGCAGCTTAGGCAGCACCTCCTCCTACGAGCAGTACTTC. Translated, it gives CASSLGSTSSYEQYF. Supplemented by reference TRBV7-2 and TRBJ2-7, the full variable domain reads GAGVSQSPSNKVTEKGKDVELRCDPISGHTALYWYRQSLGQGLEFLIYFQGNSAPDKSGLPSDRFSAERTGGSVSTLTIQRTQQEDSAVYLCASSLGSTSSYEQYFGPGTRLTVT.

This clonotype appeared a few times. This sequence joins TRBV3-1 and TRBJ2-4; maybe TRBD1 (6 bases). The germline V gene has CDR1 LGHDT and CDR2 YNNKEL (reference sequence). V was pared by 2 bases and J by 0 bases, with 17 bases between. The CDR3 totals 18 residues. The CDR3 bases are TGTGCCAGCAGCCAACGGGCGAGGACAGCCCTAGCCAAAAACATTCAGTACTTC. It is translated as CASSQRARTALAKNIQYF.

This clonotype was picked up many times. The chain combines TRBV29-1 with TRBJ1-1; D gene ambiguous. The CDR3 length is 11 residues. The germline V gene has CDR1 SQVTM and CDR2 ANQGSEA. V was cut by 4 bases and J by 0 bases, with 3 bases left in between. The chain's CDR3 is CSVGVNTEAFF. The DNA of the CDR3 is TGCAGCGTTGGAGTGAACACTGAAGCTTTCTTT.

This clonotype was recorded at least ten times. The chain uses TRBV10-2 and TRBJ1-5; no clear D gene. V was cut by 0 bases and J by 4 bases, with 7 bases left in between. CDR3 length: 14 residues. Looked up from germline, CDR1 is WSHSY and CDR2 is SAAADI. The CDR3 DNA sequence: TGCGCCAGCAGTGAGTCTGGTACTAATCAGCCCCAGCATTTT. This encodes CASSESGTNQPQHF.

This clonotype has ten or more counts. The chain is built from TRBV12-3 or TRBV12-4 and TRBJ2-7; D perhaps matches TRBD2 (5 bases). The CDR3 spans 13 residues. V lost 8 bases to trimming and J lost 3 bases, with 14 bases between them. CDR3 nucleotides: TGTGCCAGCGGGTTTGGGAGAATCTACGAGCAGTACTTC. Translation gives CASGFGRIYEQYF.

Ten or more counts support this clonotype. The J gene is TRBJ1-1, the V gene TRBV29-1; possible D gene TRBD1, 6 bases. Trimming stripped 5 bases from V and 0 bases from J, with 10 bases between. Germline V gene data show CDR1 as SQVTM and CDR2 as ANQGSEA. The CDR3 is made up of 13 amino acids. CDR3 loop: CSVRQGMNTEAFF. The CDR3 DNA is TGCAGCGTTAGGCAGGGGATGAACACTGAAGCTTTCTTT.

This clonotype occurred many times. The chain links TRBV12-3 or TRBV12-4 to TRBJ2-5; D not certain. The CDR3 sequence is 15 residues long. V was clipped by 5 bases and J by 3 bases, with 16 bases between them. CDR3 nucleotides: TGTGCCAGCAGTCCTCCCCAAGGACGAGAAGAGACCCAGTACTTC. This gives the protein CASSPPQGREETQYF.

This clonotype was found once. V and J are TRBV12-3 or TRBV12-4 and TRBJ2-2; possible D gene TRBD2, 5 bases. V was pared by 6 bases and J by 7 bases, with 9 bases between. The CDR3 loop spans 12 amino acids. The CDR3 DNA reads TGTGCCAGCAGGAGGGTGAACGGGGAGCTGTTTTTT. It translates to CASRRVNGELFF.

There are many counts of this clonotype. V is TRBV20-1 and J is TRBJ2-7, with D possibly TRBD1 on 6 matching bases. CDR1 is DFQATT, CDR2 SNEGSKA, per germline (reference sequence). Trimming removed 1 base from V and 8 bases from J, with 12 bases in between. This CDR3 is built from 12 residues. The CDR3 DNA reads TGCAGTGCTAGAGTTCAGGGACACAAGCAGTACTTC. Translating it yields CSARVQGHKQYF.

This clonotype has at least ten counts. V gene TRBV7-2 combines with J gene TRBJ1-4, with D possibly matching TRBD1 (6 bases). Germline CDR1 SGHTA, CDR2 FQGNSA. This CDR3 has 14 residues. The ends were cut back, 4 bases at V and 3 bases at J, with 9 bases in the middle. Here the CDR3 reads CASSSTGSNEKLFF. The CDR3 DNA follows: TGTGCCAGCAGCTCCACAGGGTCTAATGAAAAACTGTTTTTT.